This T cell receptor (beta chain) was found in a study of blood T cell repertoires in COVID-19. As for the study in general: PBMCs, B-cell-depleted T cells, or T cells provided the cDNA or gDNA that made up the material.

Participant ages covered about 18 to 95 years across 24 US areas. Some clones are missing from TCRdb's copy, which holds only in-frame ones; the method was immunoSEQ multiplex PCR. The table lists 200,000 to 250,000 clones, approximately 80% of them singletons. Germline V gene lookup returns CDR1 SGHAT and CDR2 FQNNGV. V lost 3 bases, J lost 6 bases, and 12 bases lay in between. This CDR3 contains 13 residues. The genes are TRBV11-2 and TRBJ2-7; D unresolved. The sample comprised PBMCs or T cells enriched from blood (not recorded which). This receptor was taken from a woman aged 40 to 55 with acute COVID-19. CDR3: CASSLEKVGEQYF. In DNA form, the CDR3 reads TGTGCCAGCAGCTTGGAGAAAGTAGGCGAGCAGTACTTC.